The next 5 T cell receptor beta chains were all read from a single sample in a study of blood T cells in healthy people across ages. Next came a second PCR, run for about 7 to 11 cycles, which used a sample-barcoded 5' primer along with a J-beta primer mix. Using its own MiXCR run on the 5' RACE reads, TCRdb lists one record per CDR3 protein. The sample includes approximately 780,000 distinct CDR3 sequences, around 25% of them seen just once. These data are also associated with another study on T cells of mothers and their children.

The sample was blood. The receptors come from a boy aged 5-17 years in good health.

This clonotype was counted at least ten times. The rearrangement links TRBV29-1 to TRBJ2-5, with D possibly matching TRBD2 (6 bases). Germline V CDR1 and CDR2: SQVTM, ANQGSEA. The CDR3 is made up of 15 amino acids. V was pared by 6 bases and J by 2 bases, with 19 bases between. The CDR3 DNA sequence: TGCAGCGTCGCGGGACGGGCGTTATATCAAGAGACCCAGTACTTC. It yields the protein CSVAGRALYQETQYF.

V is TRBV10-3 and J is TRBJ2-6; D is undetermined. There are 16 residues in the CDR3. The V gene lost 0 bases and the J gene lost 0 bases, with 6 bases spanning the gap. The germline gives CDR1 ENHRY, CDR2 SYGVKD. CDR3 sequence (DNA): TGTGCCATCAGTGAGTCAGGACCCTCTGGGGCCAACGTCCTGACTTTC. This encodes CAISESGPSGANVLTF.

This clonotype was counted only a few times. The chain links TRBV7-9 to TRBJ2-5; 12 positions match TRBD2. The CDR3 length is 16 residues. The V segment lost 5 bases and the J segment 1 base; nucleotides outside the gene matches: 5. Per germline, CDR1 SEHNR and CDR2 FQNEAQ (reference sequence). The CDR3 DNA is TGTGCCAGCAGCGCCGGACTAGCGGGGCCCCAAGAGACCCAGTACTTC. Translation: CASSAGLAGPQETQYF. Together with reference TRBV7-9 and TRBJ2-5, the CDR3 gives the full variable domain: DTGVSQNPRHKITKRGQNVTFRCDPISEHNRLYWYRQTLGQGPEFLTYFQNEAQLEKSRLLSDRFSAERPKGSFSTLEIQRTEQGDSAMYLCASSAGLAGPQETQYFGPGTRLLVL.

V gene TRBV5-1 combines with J gene TRBJ1-3, with D possibly being TRBD1 (6 bases). The CDR3 loop spans 16 amino acids. Trimming took off 4 bases at V and 0 bases at J, with 14 bases between the two ends. Looked up from germline, CDR1 is SGHRS and CDR2 is YFSETQ. CDR3 sequence: CASSPGQTYSGNTIYF. The CDR3 DNA reads TGCGCCAGCAGCCCAGGACAGACCTACTCTGGAAACACCATATATTTT.

This clonotype was counted a few times. V gene TRBV7-9 combines with J gene TRBJ1-3; TRBD1 agrees at 10 bases. The CDR3 has 16 amino acids. V lost 1 base, J lost 2 bases, and 2 bases stayed unmatched. CDR1 is SEHNR and CDR2 is FQNEAQ in the germline V gene (reference sequence). The CDR3: CASSLGGTGAGNTIYF. CDR3 bases: TGTGCCAGCAGCTTAGGAGGGACAGGGGCTGGAAACACCATATATTTT.